The TCR beta chain described here comes from a study of T cells in Graves' hyperthyroidism and ophthalmopathy (dated by TCRdb to about 2019). At the level of the whole study: Peripheral blood was collected at initial diagnosis, before any treatment. According to the paper, TCR Vbeta CDR3 sequencing was carried out on roughly 130 peripheral blood samples, which came from 40 to 45 ophthalmopathy, around 75 hyperthyroidism and some 17 progressor patients. An independent validation cohort of under 20 hyperthyroidism patients and about 16 patients who later progressed to ophthalmopathy tested prospective prediction of ophthalmopathy. Thyroid tissue and blood T-cell repertoires from over 5 Graves' hyperthyroidism patients were also compared in the study. The roughly 100 discovery patients were randomly split 7:3 into training and test sets. A discovery cohort of approximately 100 patients, approximately 45 with Graves' ophthalmopathy and about 58 with stable Graves' hyperthyroidism, was used to find distinguishing TCR V-J signatures. After sampling, hyperthyroidism patients received methimazole starting at 30 mg daily, and ophthalmopathy patients received high-dose intravenous methylprednisolone. General findings and caveats noted by the study authors: Sample size was not statistically predetermined, and blinding of investigators to group allocation was not performed. Ophthalmopathy was separated from stable hyperthyroidism by a 13 V-J signature model, with about 88% sensitivity and approximately 84% specificity obtained in cross-validation and 80%/75% obtained in testing. Most expanded thyroid clonotypes (frequency above 0.001) were also detected in blood, a finding suggesting that blood repertoires may reflect thyroid immune responses. During validation, the model predicted progression to ophthalmopathy a median of around 6 months ahead of onset, with around 65% sensitivity and around 72% specificity.

This clonotype appeared many times. No antigen is known for it. The record has no base qualities; no much larger clone is one base away. Moderately to severely active disease, a Clinical Activity Score of at least 3, a NOSPECS grade of at least 4, and a duration under 3 months were present in ophthalmopathy patients. The study excluded patients with uncontrolled infections, other autoimmune diseases, pregnancy or lactation. Diagnoses were established on the basis of clinical symptoms, serum thyroxine and TRAb, thyroid ultrasound, and orbital computed tomography. Ficoll-Paque density gradient centrifugation was used to isolate PBMCs from around 10 ml of fresh peripheral blood. Total RNA was extracted using Trizol reagent, and RNA quality was assessed on an Agilent 2100 Bioanalyzer. Amplification of TCR beta CDR3 regions was carried out from RNA transcripts. The TCR CDR3 was subjected to a first round of RT-PCR using the HTBI primer set and the Qiagen OneStep RT-PCR kit. Libraries were constructed in a second round of multiplex PCR, after which size selection and purification were carried out. Libraries were sequenced paired-end with 100 bp reads on an Illumina HiSeq2000. The study's own analysis went as follows. SOAPnuke was used to process the raw data, removing reads that contained adapters or uncalled bases, had a mean Phred below 15, or lacked an exact match to the constant primer or identifier. High-quality paired reads were merged with COPE v1.2.5, and unique nucleotide sequences were defined as clonotypes. MiTCR v1.1 was used to align clonotypes to the IMGT TRBV, TRBD and TRBJ reference segments. Analysis was restricted to V-J combinations with a frequency above 0.0001, which covered roughly 99% of repertoires. A TCS score was defined as the ratio between F50 (clonal expansion) and ExV (chaos), using BLOSUM62-based TCRdist between CDR3 peptides within each V-J. Welch's t-statistics and random forest reduced roughly 530 V-J features to 13, which were used in a naive Bayes classifier (R e1071). The Morisita-Horn index was used to measure how similar the thyroid and blood repertoires were. TCRdb applied fastp at Q25 and MiXCR to the public reads, then kept only in-frame beta chains. Merged by CDR3 protein, the rows form single entries marked with the most common genes and DNA. For this entry, the V and J calls and clone size follow TCRdb and not the study's own pipeline. This sample is represented by about 37,000 distinct CDR3 sequences; around 56% of them were singletons. The ten largest clones capture 17% of the sample.

The CDR3 runs 15 residues from the cysteine to the phenylalanine. The DNA shown is the 45-base CDR3, in frame from base 1. Looking up the germline V gene yields CDR1 SNHLY and CDR2 FYNNEI. V loses 2 bases, J loses 4 bases, and the germline ends lie 14 bases apart. The chain was built from TRBV2 and TRBJ1-2; possibly the D gene is TRBD1, per 6 matching bases. The receptor was isolated from a man aged 40-49 years with Graves' ophthalmopathy. The sequenced sample was blood. This receptor has the CDR3 CASSESGGALYGYTF. The nucleotide sequence is TGTGCCAGCAGTGAAAGCGGGGGCGCACTCTATGGCTACACCTTC.